The 9 T cell receptor beta chains given below trace back to one sample, sequenced in a study of regulatory T cells in long-lasting Graves disease. iRepertoire HTBI primers and Arm-PCR of CDR3 regions built TCR beta libraries. TCRdb re-called the multiplex PCR reads through MiXCR, storing one row per CDR3 protein. The sample records 600,000 to 650,000 distinct CDR3 sequences, approximately 15% being singletons. Documented time point: newly diagnosed GD, antithyroid drugs for less than 3 months. Isolated PBMC RNA provided the starting material for the TCR library. The data also belong to a second study, concerning T cells in Graves' hyperthyroidism and ophthalmopathy.

This material consisted of peripheral blood mononuclear cells (PBMCs), taken at new diagnosis, from a patient treated with antithyroid drugs. The receptor set was obtained from a woman younger than 45 with Graves disease.

This clonotype showed up many times. This sequence joins TRBV30 and TRBJ1-6, with no clear D. The V and J ends lost 0 bases and 7 bases respectively, with 7 bases between them. Germline CDR1 is GTSNPN and CDR2 is SVGIG (reference sequence). The CDR3 sequence is 13 residues long. The CDR3 spells CAWSVSSNSPLHF. The CDR3 region has the DNA TGTGCCTGGAGTGTGAGCTCGAATTCACCCCTCCACTTT.

In its sample, this clonotype was seen many times. The rearrangement links TRBV12-3 or TRBV12-4 to TRBJ2-3; D might be TRBD2 (6 bases). CDR3 length: 15 amino acids. V was trimmed by 3 bases and J by 0 bases, leaving 10 bases between them. CDR3 sequence: CASSFGGMSTDTQYF. The CDR3 DNA sequence: TGTGCCAGCAGTTTCGGCGGGATGAGCACAGATACGCAGTATTTT.

A note on this clonotype: A much larger clone lies a single base off, so this may be a read error. The chain employs TRBV6-9 and TRBJ2-7; weak D call: TRBD1 (5 bases). The germline CDR1 and CDR2 sequences are MNHGY and SVAAGI. This CDR3 spans 14 amino acids. CDR3 in DNA: TGTGTCAGCAGGTATTACAGGTTTTCCTACGAGCAGTACTTC. Its protein is CVSRYYRFSYEQYF.

This clonotype has a count of ten or more. V and J are TRBV12-3 or TRBV12-4 and TRBJ2-7; possible D gene TRBD1, 5 bases. This CDR3 comprises 15 residues. The germline V and J ends were trimmed by 4 bases and 2 bases, with 15 bases remaining between them. CDR3 sequence (DNA): TGTGCCAGCAGTTCTGACGGACAAAGGGCCTACGAGCAGTACTTC. Translating it yields CASSSDGQRAYEQYF.

The gene calls are TRBV29-1 and TRBJ1-6, with unresolved D. Trimming took 4 bases from V and 10 from J, leaving 23 bases between them. This CDR3 is built from 16 residues. The germline V gene encodes CDR1 SQVTM and CDR2 ANQGSEA. DNA of the CDR3: TGCAGCGTTGCCAACTCCGGGTCCGAAAAGGAGTCACCCCTCCACTTT. Protein product: CSVANSGSEKESPLHF.

This clonotype was seen repeatedly, ten times or more. The V and J genes are TRBV2 and TRBJ1-6; perhaps TRBD1 as D (6 bases). Between the trimmed V and J ends, which lost 7 bases and 6 bases, there was a span of 13 bases. The CDR3 loop spans 14 amino acids. CDR1 and CDR2 (germline): SNHLY, FYNNEI. CDR3 sequence reads: CASTGQGINSPLHF. The CDR3 DNA reads TGTGCCAGCACGGGGCAGGGGATTAATTCACCCCTCCACTTT.

This clonotype was picked up a small number of times. The rearrangement links TRBV5-1 to TRBJ2-2; 7 bases match TRBD1. The CDR3 totals 16 residues. The V gene's germline CDR1 is SGHRS and CDR2 YFSETQ. V was pared by 0 bases and J by 5 bases, with 7 bases of the junction left unmatched. The CDR3: CASSLAGTETTGELFF. CDR3 DNA sequence: TGCGCCAGCAGCTTGGCCGGGACAGAAACGACCGGGGAGCTGTTTTTT.

This clonotype was seen more than once but under ten times. The rearrangement links TRBV20-1 to TRBJ2-1; D call uncertain. This CDR3 region has 18 residues. V was cut by 2 bases and J by 2 bases, with 22 bases left in between. Germline assignment: CDR1 DFQATT and CDR2 SNEGSKA (reference sequence). For the CDR3, the DNA is TGCAGTGCTAGACCCGAGGTAGATCACCGCGGTACCTACAATGAGCAGTTCTTC. Its translation is CSARPEVDHRGTYNEQFF.

A few counts support this clonotype. The V call is TRBV19, the J call TRBJ1-1, with D hard to call. The germline V and J ends were trimmed by 3 bases and 11 bases, with 16 bases remaining between them. CDR1 is LNHDA and CDR2 is SQIVND in the germline V gene (reference sequence). The CDR3 is made up of 13 amino acids. CDR3 nucleotides: TGTGCCAGTAGTATTCAGATGGAGGGAGCGGCTTTCTTT. Its translation is CASSIQMEGAAFF.